The next 19 T cell receptor beta chains were all read from a single sample in a study of T cell responses to AZD1222 COVID-19 vaccine. TCRdb keeps only in-frame clones here, not all; method: immunoSEQ multiplex PCR. The sample records about 100,000 clones, roughly 90% being singletons. The sample was peripheral blood, taken on day 0 of AZD1222 vaccination. The source of these receptors is an adult in good health.

The rearrangement joins TRBV24-1 to TRBJ1-5; D is uncertain. From germline, CDR1 is KGHDR and CDR2 SFDVKD. The CDR3 has 15 residues. V was clipped by 3 bases and J by 3 bases, with 11 bases between them. Here the CDR3 DNA reads TGTGCCACCAGTGATCGAGACGGGTACAATCAGCCCCAGCATTTT. Its protein product is CATSDRDGYNQPQHF.

The rearrangement uses TRBV4-1 and TRBJ1-2; D is perhaps TRBD1 (5 bases). This CDR3 has 15 amino acids. Trimming took off 1 base at V and 3 bases at J, with 12 bases between the two ends. CDR1 MGHRA and CDR2 YSYEKL come from the germline V gene. The CDR3 DNA reads TGCGCCAGCAGCCAAGGGCAGGGAGGGGACTATGGCTACACCTTC. As protein: CASSQGQGGDYGYTF.

This chain connects TRBV6-1 to TRBJ2-3, with D perhaps TRBD2 (5 bases). In germline, CDR1 is MNHNS, CDR2 SASEGT. This CDR3 has 16 amino acids. V was cut by 1 base and J by 2 bases, with 13 bases left in between. The DNA for the CDR3 is TGTGCCAGCAGTGAAGAACAGACCGGACTCACAGATACGCAGTATTTT. This codes for CASSEEQTGLTDTQYF.

This chain uses TRBV7-3 with TRBJ2-7, with D perhaps TRBD1 (6 bases). Germline lookup yields CDR1 SGHTA and CDR2 FQGTGA. CDR3 length: 13 residues. V lost 4 bases, J lost 6 bases, and 13 bases lay in between. The CDR3 protein is CASSSQTGTEQYF. In nucleotides, the CDR3 is TGTGCCAGCAGCTCACAAACAGGGACCGAGCAGTACTTC.

This rearrangement joins TRBV5-1 to TRBJ2-3; possibly TRBD1 for D (5 bases). The CDR3 loop spans 16 amino acids. Trimming pared 4 bases from V and 2 bases from J, leaving 17 bases between. Germline lookup yields CDR1 SGHRS and CDR2 YFSETQ. CDR3 protein: CASSLRQLGSTDTQYF. The CDR3 DNA is TGCGCCAGCAGCCTACGACAGCTAGGGTCCACAGATACGCAGTATTTT. Based on the CDR3 plus reference TRBV5-1 and TRBJ2-3, the full variable domain is KAGVTQTPRYLIKTRGQQVTLSCSPISGHRSVSWYQQTPGQGLQFLFEYFSETQRNKGNFPGRFSGRQFSNSRSEMNVSTLELGDSALYLCASSLRQLGSTDTQYFGPGTRLTVL.

The V and J genes are TRBV3-1 (or the pseudogene TRBV3-2) and TRBJ1-2; 10 bases are a match to TRBD1. Germline values: CDR1 LGHDT, CDR2 YNNKEL (reference sequence). The CDR3 contains 13 residues. J gave up 2 bases and V 10 bases, and 4 bases lay outside the gene matches. This CDR3 reads CAIRGQGNYGYTF. CDR3 DNA: TGTGCCATCAGGGGACAGGGGAACTATGGCTACACCTTC.

In this sample, this clone turned up once. The chain carries TRBV19 and TRBJ1-6; D gene unclear. V gave up 1 base and J gave up 7 bases, with 8 bases separating them. Germline V lookup: CDR1 LNHDA, CDR2 SQIVND (reference sequence). The CDR3 covers 14 residues. The CDR3 spells CASSIGAYNSPLHF. The CDR3 nucleotides read TGTGCCAGTAGTATAGGTGCATACAATTCACCCCTCCACTTT.

The gene calls are TRBV9 and TRBJ1-2, with TRBD1 matching over 7 bases. J gave up 7 bases and V 6 bases, and 9 bases lay outside the gene matches. The CDR3 loop spans 13 amino acids. Germline CDR1 reads SGDLS; CDR2 reads YYNGEE. CDR3 sequence reads: CASNGTAMTGYTF. CDR3 nucleotide sequence: TGTGCCAGCAACGGGACAGCCATGACTGGCTACACCTTC. Variable domain in full (rest from reference TRBV9 and TRBJ1-2): DSGVTQTPKHLITATGQRVTLRCSPRSGDLSVYWYQQSLDQGLQFLIQYYNGEERAKGNILERFSAQQFPDLHSELNLSSLELGDSALYFCASNGTAMTGYTFGSGTRLTVV.

The chain carries TRBV30 and TRBJ2-1; 8 nucleotides line up with TRBD2. With 4 bases clipped from V and 2 bases from J, the junction kept 4 bases outside the gene matches. Germline V gene sequence: CDR1 GTSNPN, CDR2 SVGIG (reference sequence). The CDR3 is made up of 14 amino acids. CDR3: CAWKRGGPYNEQFF. CDR3 bases: TGTGCCTGGAAACGGGGGGGACCCTACAATGAGCAGTTCTTC.

The chain links TRBV28 to TRBJ1-4; 8 bases are a match to TRBD1. The CDR3 extends over 15 amino acids. The germline CDR1 and CDR2 sequences are MDHEN and SYDVKM. V shed 7 bases and J 0 bases; nucleotides not matched to a gene: 4. CDR3 region: CASTTTGATNEKLFF. DNA of the CDR3: TGTGCCAGCACTACGACAGGGGCAACTAATGAAAAACTGTTTTTT.

The chain employs TRBV10-3 and TRBJ1-5, with D perhaps TRBD1 (5 bases). V dropped 2 bases and J dropped 6 bases, with 14 bases sitting between them. The germline gives CDR1 ENHRY, CDR2 SYGVKD. This CDR3 has 15 residues. The CDR3 DNA sequence: TGTGCCATCAGTGAGGTCTTGGGGCAGGGTCAGCCCCAGCATTTT. Protein product: CAISEVLGQGQPQHF.

This clone has a count of ten or more. The rearrangement uses TRBV28 and TRBJ2-7, with no clear D. The CDR3 has 15 residues. With 2 bases removed from V and 0 bases from J, the gap between germline ends came to 11 bases. Germline lookup yields CDR1 MDHEN and CDR2 SYDVKM. The CDR3, as DNA: TGTGCCAGCAGTTTACCTAGGTGGGGCTCCTACGAGCAGTACTTC. It translates to CASSLPRWGSYEQYF.

The chain recombines TRBV6-2 or TRBV6-3 with TRBJ1-5; a weak D match, TRBD1 (6 bases). V was pared by 5 bases and J by 6 bases, with 14 bases between. Germline CDR1 is MNHEY and CDR2 is SVGEGT. The CDR3 loop spans 14 amino acids. The CDR3 here is CASSPGDQAQPQHF. CDR3 nucleotides: TGTGCCAGCAGTCCAGGGGACCAGGCTCAGCCCCAGCATTTT.

This chain links TRBV18 with TRBJ2-1; TRBD1 matches 11 bases. The CDR3 runs 16 residues. Trimming at V came to 3 bases and at J to 9 bases, leaving 10 bases not matched to a gene. The germline V gene encodes CDR1 KGHSH and CDR2 LQKENI. CDR3 coding DNA: TGTGCCAGCTCACCTGGACAGGGGGCTTCAGGTTCTGAGCAGTTCTTC. Translated: CASSPGQGASGSEQFF.

This chain uses TRBV7-2 with TRBJ1-3, with TRBD1 identical over 7 bases. The CDR3 runs 16 residues. Germline V gene sequence: CDR1 SGHTA, CDR2 FQGNSA. V lost 6 bases, J lost 4 bases, and 12 bases stayed unmatched. CDR3 amino acids: CASRDVLRDRGNTIYF. CDR3 bases: TGTGCCAGCAGGGATGTTCTCCGGGACAGAGGAAACACCATATATTTT. The full variable domain, rest sourced from reference TRBV7-2 and TRBJ1-3, is GAGVSQSPSNKVTEKGKDVELRCDPISGHTALYWYRQSLGQGLEFLIYFQGNSAPDKSGLPSDRFSAERTGGSVSTLTIQRTQQEDSAVYLCASRDVLRDRGNTIYFGEGSWLTVV.

V gene TRBV30 combines with J gene TRBJ1-2; D ambiguous. The CDR3 length is 12 residues. Trimming took 4 bases from V and 3 from J, leaving 9 bases between them. Germline CDR1 is GTSNPN and CDR2 is SVGIG (reference sequence). The CDR3 protein is CAWNVNDYGYTF. The CDR3 region has the DNA TGTGCCTGGAACGTAAACGACTATGGCTACACCTTC.

This clone was seen more than once but under ten times. The CDR3 here is CASSQSGGAEQYF. CDR3 nucleotide sequence: TGTGCCAGCAGCCAATCAGGGGGGGCCGAGCAGTACTTC. The J gene is TRBJ2-7, the V gene TRBV3-1 (or the pseudogene TRBV3-2); D may match TRBD1 or TRBD2 (7 bases each). The CDR3 sequence is 13 residues long. Per germline, CDR1 LGHDT and CDR2 YNNKEL (reference sequence). Trimming pared 2 bases from V and 6 bases from J, leaving 11 bases between.

This chain links TRBV6-5 with TRBJ1-1; D not certain. The V gene's germline CDR1 is MNHEY and CDR2 SVGAGI. Trimming removed 1 base from V and 0 bases from J, with 9 bases in between. The CDR3 spans 15 residues. The CDR3 bases are TGTGCCAGCAGTTACTGGGCCGCGATGAACACTGAAGCTTTCTTT. Translation gives CASSYWAAMNTEAFF.

The chain combines TRBV5-1 with TRBJ2-7; 10 nucleotides agree with TRBD2. There are 13 residues in the CDR3. J lost 5 bases, V lost 6 bases, and 5 bases had no gene match. Germline V gene lookup returns CDR1 SGHRS and CDR2 YFSETQ. CDR3 DNA: TGCGCCAGCACTTGGGGGACTAGCGACGAGCAGTACTTC. It encodes CASTWGTSDEQYF.